These 2 T cell receptor beta chains were sequenced from one sample in a study of T cell repertoires and Cas9 in healthy adults. This table comes from immunoSEQ multiplex PCR, and its TCRdb copy is limited to in-frame clones, with some not included. The sample records 20,000 to 25,000 clones, 90% being singletons. Source material: CD4+ effector T cells (CD127+, CD25-, CD137-, CD154-) from PBMCs; culture status not recorded. These receptors all stem from a human donor in good health.

The V and J genes are TRBV19 and TRBJ2-3; 14 nucleotides match TRBD2. In germline, CDR1 is LNHDA, CDR2 SQIVND (reference sequence). This CDR3 spans 16 amino acids. J was trimmed by 5 bases and V by 2 bases; bases with no gene match: 3. In nucleotides, the CDR3 is TGTGCCAGTAGTATAAGACTAGCGGGAGGGGTAGATACGCAGTATTTT. Protein sequence: CASSIRLAGGVDTQYF.

This clone occurred a few times. This chain's CDR3 is CASSGGGEQYF. CDR3 bases: TGCGCCAGCAGTGGCGGGGGCGAGCAGTACTTC. The rearrangement joins TRBV10-2 to TRBJ2-7; 7 positions match TRBD2. CDR1 and CDR2 (germline): WSHSY, SAAADI. V lost 4 bases, J lost 6 bases, and 0 bases stayed unmatched. The length of the CDR3 is 11 residues.